The clone carrying this T cell receptor (beta chain) came up many times. What it binds is not known. V lost 6 bases, J lost 5 bases, and 6 bases stayed unmatched. The CDR3 sequence is 15 residues long. MiXCR, run by TCRdb on the 5' RACE reads, gives a single entry per CDR3 protein. In the table there are approximately 450,000 distinct CDR3 sequences, roughly 18% of which are singletons. The sample originates from a study of T-cell memory formation after mild COVID-19. Study-wide findings and caveats: Second-wave clones with a day 37 peak had unconfirmed SARS-CoV-2 specificity.

The clonotype was recovered from an adult woman who had mild COVID-19 (a few samples of this study predate the infection). Cell type and time point are not known. Sequenced material: PBMCs or a T cell subset sorted from them (not recorded which). This chain joins TRBV12-3 or TRBV12-4 and TRBJ2-2, with 10 bases lining up with TRBD1. In DNA, the CDR3 is TGTGCCAGCAGGCGACAGGGGGCGGTAACCGGGGAGCTGTTTTTT. Its translation is CASRRQGAVTGELFF.